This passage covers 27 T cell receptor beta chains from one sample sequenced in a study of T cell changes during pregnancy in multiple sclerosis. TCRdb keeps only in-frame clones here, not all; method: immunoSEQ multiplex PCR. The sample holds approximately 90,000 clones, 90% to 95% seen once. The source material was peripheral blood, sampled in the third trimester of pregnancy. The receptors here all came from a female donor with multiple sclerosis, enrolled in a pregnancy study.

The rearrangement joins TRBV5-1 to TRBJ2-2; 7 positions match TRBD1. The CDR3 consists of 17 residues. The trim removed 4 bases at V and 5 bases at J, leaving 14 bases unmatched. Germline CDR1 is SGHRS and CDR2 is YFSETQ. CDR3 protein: CASSPRDSPRPTGELFF. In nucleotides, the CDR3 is TGCGCCAGCAGCCCCCGGGACAGCCCCCGTCCGACCGGGGAGCTGTTTTTT. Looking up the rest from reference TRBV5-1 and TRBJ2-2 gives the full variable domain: KAGVTQTPRYLIKTRGQQVTLSCSPISGHRSVSWYQQTPGQGLQFLFEYFSETQRNKGNFPGRFSGRQFSNSRSEMNVSTLELGDSALYLCASSPRDSPRPTGELFFGEGSRLTVL.

CDR3 nucleotides: TGTGCCACCAGCAGAGGGACCACGGGACTAGCCTCCGAGCAGTACTTC. Amino acid sequence: CATSRGTTGLASEQYF. The chain combines TRBV15 with TRBJ2-7, with 9 nucleotides matching TRBD2. This CDR3 is 16 amino acids long. Germline-derived CDR1 and CDR2 are LNHNV and YYDKDF (reference sequence). The trim removed 1 base at V and 6 bases at J, leaving 10 bases unmatched.

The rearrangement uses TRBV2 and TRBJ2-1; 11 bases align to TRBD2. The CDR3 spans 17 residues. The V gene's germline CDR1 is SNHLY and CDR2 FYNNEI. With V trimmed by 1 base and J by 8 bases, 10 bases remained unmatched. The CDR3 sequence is CASSEVGPLAGEDEQFF. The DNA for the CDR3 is TGTGCCAGCAGTGAAGTGGGGCCACTAGCGGGAGAAGATGAGCAGTTCTTC. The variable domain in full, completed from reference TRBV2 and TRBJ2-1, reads EPEVTQTPSHQVTQMGQEVILRCVPISNHLYFYWYRQILGQKVEFLVSFYNNEISEKSEIFDDQFSVERPDGSNFTLKIRSTKLEDSAMYFCASSEVGPLAGEDEQFFGPGTRLTVL.

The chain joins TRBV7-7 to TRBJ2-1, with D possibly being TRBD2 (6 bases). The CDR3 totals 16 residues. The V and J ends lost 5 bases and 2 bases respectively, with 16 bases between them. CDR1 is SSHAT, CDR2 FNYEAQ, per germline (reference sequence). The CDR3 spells CASSPTRGATYNEQFF. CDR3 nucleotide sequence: TGTGCCAGCAGCCCGACGCGGGGCGCCACCTACAATGAGCAGTTCTTC.

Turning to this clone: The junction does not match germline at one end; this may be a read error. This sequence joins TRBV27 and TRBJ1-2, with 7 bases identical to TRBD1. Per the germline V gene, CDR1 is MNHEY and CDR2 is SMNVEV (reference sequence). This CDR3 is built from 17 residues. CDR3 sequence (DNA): TGTGCCAGCAGTGTATCCCGCCGGGACAGTGGGCCCTATGGCTACACCTTC. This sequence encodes CASSVSRRDSGPYGYTF.

CDR3 DNA: TGTGCCAGCGGCTTGGGCCTGGGCTCCTACGAGCAGTACTTC. Protein: CASGLGLGSYEQYF. The chain couples TRBV6-1 to TRBJ2-7, with D uncertain. This CDR3 is 14 amino acids long. V lost 8 bases and J 0 bases, leaving 14 bases between the germline ends. Germline CDR1 and CDR2: MNHNS and SASEGT.

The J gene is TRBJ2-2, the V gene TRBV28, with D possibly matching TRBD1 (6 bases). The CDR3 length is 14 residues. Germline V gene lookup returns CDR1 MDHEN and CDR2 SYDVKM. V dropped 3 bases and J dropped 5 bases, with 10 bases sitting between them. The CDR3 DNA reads TGTGCCAGCAGTTTGAACAGGGAGACCGGGGAGCTGTTTTTT. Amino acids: CASSLNRETGELFF. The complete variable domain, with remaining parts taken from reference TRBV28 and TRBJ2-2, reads DVKVTQSSRYLVKRTGEKVFLECVQDMDHENMFWYRQDPGLGLRLIYFSYDVKMKEKGDIPEGYSVSREKKERFSLILESASTNQTSMYLCASSLNRETGELFFGEGSRLTVL.

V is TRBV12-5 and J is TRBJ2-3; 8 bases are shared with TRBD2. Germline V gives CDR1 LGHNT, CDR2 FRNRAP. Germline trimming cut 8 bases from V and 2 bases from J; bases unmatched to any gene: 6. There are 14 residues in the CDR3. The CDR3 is CASREGGLTDTQYF. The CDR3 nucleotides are TGTGCTAGTCGGGAGGGAGGACTCACAGATACGCAGTATTTT.

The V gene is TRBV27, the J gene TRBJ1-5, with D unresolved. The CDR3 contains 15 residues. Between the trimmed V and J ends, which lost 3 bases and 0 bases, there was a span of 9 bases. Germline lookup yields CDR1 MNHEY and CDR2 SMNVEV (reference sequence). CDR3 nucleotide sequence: TGTGCCAGCAGTTTGTCGGTTTATAGCAATCAGCCCCAGCATTTT. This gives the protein CASSLSVYSNQPQHF.

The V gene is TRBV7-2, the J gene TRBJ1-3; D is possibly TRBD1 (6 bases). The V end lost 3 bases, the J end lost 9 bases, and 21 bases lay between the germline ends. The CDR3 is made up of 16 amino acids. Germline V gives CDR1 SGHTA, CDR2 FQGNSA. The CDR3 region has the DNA TGTGCCAGCAGCTTTTGGGGTCGGGGGGAACAGGGCACCATATATTTT. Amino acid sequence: CASSFWGRGEQGTIYF.

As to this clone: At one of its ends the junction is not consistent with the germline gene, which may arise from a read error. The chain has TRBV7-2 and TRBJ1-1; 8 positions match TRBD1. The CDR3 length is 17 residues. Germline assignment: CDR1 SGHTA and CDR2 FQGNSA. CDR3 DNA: TGTGCTAGCAGCTTAACCATAGACAGGGGAATGAACACTGAAGCTTTCTTT. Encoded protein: CASSLTIDRGMNTEAFF.

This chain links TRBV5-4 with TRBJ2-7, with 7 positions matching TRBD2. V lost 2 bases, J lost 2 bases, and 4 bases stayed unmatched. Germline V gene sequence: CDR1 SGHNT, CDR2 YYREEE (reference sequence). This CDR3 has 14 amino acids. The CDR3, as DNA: TGTGCCAGCAGCTTTACAAGCGGGACCTACGAGCAGTACTTC. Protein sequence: CASSFTSGTYEQYF. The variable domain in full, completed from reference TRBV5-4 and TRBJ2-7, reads ETGVTQSPTHLIKTRGQQVTLRCSSQSGHNTVSWYQQALGQGPQFIFQYYREEENGRGNFPPRFSGLQFPNYSSELNVNALELDDSALYLCASSFTSGTYEQYFGPGTRLTVT.

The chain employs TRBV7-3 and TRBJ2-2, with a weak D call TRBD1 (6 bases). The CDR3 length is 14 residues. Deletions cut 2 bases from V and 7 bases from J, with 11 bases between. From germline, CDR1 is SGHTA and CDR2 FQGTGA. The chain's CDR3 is CASSLQGQGGELFF. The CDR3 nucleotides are TGTGCCAGCAGCTTACAGGGGCAAGGCGGGGAGCTGTTTTTT.

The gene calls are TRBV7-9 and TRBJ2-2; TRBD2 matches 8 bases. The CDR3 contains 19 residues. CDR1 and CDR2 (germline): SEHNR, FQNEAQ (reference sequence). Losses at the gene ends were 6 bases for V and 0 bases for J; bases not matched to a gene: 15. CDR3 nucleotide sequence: TGTGCCAGCAGTCATCCTCCGGGACTAGAGGGTACGAACACCGGGGAGCTGTTTTTT. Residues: CASSHPPGLEGTNTGELFF.

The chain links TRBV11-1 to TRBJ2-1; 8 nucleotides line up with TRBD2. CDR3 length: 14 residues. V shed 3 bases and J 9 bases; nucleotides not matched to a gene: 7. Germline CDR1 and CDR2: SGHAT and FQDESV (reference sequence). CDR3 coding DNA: TGTGCCAGCAGCTTGGGGCTAGCGGGTTTTGAGCAGTTCTTC. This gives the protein CASSLGLAGFEQFF.

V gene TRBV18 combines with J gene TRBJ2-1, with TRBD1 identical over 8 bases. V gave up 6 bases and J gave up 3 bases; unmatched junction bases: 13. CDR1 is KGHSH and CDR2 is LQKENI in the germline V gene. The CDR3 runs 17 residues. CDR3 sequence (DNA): TGTGCCAGCTCCTACACTGATGACAGGGGACTCTACAATGAGCAGTTCTTC. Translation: CASSYTDDRGLYNEQFF. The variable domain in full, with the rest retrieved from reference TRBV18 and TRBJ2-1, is NAGVMQNPRHLVRRRGQEARLRCSPMKGHSHVYWYRQLPEEGLKFMVYLQKENIIDESGMPKERFSAEFPKEGPSILRIQQVVRGDSAAYFCASSYTDDRGLYNEQFFGPGTRLTVL.

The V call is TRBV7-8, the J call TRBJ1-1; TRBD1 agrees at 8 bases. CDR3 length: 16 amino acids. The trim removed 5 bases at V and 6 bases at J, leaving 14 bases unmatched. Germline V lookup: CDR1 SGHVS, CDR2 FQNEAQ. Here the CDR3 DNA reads TGTGCCAGCAGCCCTCGACAGGGGATGAGAAGAGCTGAAGCTTTCTTT. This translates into CASSPRQGMRRAEAFF.

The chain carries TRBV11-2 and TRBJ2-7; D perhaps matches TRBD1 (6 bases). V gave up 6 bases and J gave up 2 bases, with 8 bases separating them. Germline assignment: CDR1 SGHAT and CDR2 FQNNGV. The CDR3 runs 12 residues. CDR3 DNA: TGTGCCAGCAGTGGACAGACCTACGAGCAGTACTTC. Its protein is CASSGQTYEQYF. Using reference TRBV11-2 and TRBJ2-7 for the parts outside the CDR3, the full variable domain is EAGVAQSPRYKIIEKRQSVAFWCNPISGHATLYWYQQILGQGPKLLIQFQNNGVVDDSQLPKDRFSAERLKGVDSTLKIQPAKLEDSAVYLCASSGQTYEQYFGPGTRLTVT.

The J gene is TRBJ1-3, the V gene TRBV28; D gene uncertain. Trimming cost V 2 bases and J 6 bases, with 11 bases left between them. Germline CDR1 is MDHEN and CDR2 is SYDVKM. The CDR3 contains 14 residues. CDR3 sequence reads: CASSLVKSINTIYF. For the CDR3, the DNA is TGTGCCAGCAGTTTAGTGAAGTCTATAAACACCATATATTTT.

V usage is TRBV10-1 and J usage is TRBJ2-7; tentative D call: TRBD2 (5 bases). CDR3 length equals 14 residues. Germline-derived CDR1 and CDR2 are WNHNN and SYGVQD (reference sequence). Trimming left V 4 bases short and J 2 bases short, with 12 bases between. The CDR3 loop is CASSGMTNPYEQYF. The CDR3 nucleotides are TGCGCCAGCAGTGGGATGACTAATCCCTACGAGCAGTACTTC.

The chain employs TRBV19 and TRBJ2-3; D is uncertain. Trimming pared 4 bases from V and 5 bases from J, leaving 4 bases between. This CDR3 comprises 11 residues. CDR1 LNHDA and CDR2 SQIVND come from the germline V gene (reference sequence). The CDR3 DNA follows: TGTGCCAGTAGTAAGCTAGATACGCAGTATTTT. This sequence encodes CASSKLDTQYF.

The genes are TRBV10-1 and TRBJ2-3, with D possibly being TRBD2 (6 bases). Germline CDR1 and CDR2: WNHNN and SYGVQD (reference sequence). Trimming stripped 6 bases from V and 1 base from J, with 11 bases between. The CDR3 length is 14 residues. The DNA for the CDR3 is TGCGCCAGCAGGGGTAGCGGACGCACAGATACGCAGTATTTT. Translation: CASRGSGRTDTQYF.

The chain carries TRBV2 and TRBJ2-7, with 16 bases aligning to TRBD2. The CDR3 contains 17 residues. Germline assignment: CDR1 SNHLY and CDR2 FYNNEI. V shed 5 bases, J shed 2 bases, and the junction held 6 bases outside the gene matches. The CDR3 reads CASSPGLAGGKAYEQYF. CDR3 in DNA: TGTGCCAGCAGTCCGGGACTAGCGGGAGGGAAGGCCTACGAGCAGTACTTC.

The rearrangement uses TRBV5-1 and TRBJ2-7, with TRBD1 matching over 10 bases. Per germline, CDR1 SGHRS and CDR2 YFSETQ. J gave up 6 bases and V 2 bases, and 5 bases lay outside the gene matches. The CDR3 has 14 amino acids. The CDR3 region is CASSFRDRGGEQYF. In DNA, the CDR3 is TGCGCCAGCAGCTTCCGGGACAGGGGTGGCGAGCAGTACTTC.

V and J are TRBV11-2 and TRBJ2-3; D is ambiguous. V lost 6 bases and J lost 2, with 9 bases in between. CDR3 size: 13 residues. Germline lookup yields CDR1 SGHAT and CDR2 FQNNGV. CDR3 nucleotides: TGTGCCAGCAGTACCGGAGTCACAGATACGCAGTATTTT. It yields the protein CASSTGVTDTQYF.

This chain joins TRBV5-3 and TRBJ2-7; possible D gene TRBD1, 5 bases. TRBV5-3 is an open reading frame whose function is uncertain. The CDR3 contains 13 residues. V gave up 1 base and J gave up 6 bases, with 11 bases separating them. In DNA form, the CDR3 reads TGTGCCAGAAGCTTGTATCCAGGGCTCGAGCAGTACTTC. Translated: CARSLYPGLEQYF.

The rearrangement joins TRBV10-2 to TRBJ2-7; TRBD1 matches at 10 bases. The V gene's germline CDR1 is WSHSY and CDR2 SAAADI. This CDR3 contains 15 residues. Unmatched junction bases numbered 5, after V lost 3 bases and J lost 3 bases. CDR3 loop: CASSDVRTGGYEQYF. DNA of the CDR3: TGCGCCAGCAGTGACGTAAGGACAGGGGGCTACGAGCAGTACTTC.